A single sample gave rise to the 15 T cell receptor beta chains below, sequenced in a study of T-cell reconstitution after alpha-beta-depleted transplantation in children listed by TCRdb under 2016. The library was obtained by PCR. Sequencing relied on an Illumina HiSeq 2500. TCR libraries were prepared with molecular barcoding, using unique molecular identifiers to normalize TCRbeta repertoire quantification. TCRdb reprocessed the public reads (quality trimming at Q25 with fastp, clone calling with MiXCR) and kept in-frame beta chains. All rows with the same CDR3 protein become a single entry with the most common DNA and genes. A total of about 110,000 distinct CDR3 sequences appear in this sample, roughly 6.1% of them only once. 20% to 25% of the sample is taken by the ten largest. Reading the label with the study, this specimen's treatment or condition is: allogeneic hematopoietic cell transplantation with graft depleted of TCRalphabeta T cells and CD19 B cells.

Sequences were derived from PBMCs, mostly from graft donor cells, sampled 360 days after TCRalphabeta/CD19-depleted stem cell transplant. These TCRs come from a male patient between 2 and 10 years old who had a stem cell transplant for acute lymphoblastic leukemia, so the T cells may come from the graft donor.

The sample holds many counts of this clonotype. The chain joins TRBV2 to TRBJ2-5; D assignment may be TRBD1 or TRBD2 (6 bases each). This CDR3 is built from 14 residues. Germline V gives CDR1 SNHLY, CDR2 FYNNEI. V was pared by 3 bases and J by 2 bases, with 10 bases between. The CDR3 DNA is TGTGCCAGCAGTGACACAGGGAGGCAAGAGACCCAGTACTTC. Protein sequence: CASSDTGRQETQYF.

This clonotype has a handful of counts. In DNA form, the CDR3 reads TGTGCCAGCAGTTACTCGGGCAGCTCGGTATACACTGAAGCTTTCTTT. This codes for CASSYSGSSVYTEAFF. This sequence joins TRBV6-2 or TRBV6-3 and TRBJ1-1; D is unclear. The CDR3 extends over 16 amino acids. Per germline, CDR1 MNHEY and CDR2 SVGEGT. V lost 0 bases and J 3 bases, leaving 14 bases between the germline ends.

For this clonotype: No conserved phenylalanine or tryptophan is present at the end of the CDR3, so a read error is the likely explanation. The DNA is omitted, as the CDR3 cannot be located on it reliably, and the CDR3 follows TCRdb's listing. This chain links TRBV7-9 with TRBJ2-5; TRBD1, the table's D call, lacks a check against the DNA. The V gene's germline CDR1 is SEHNR and CDR2 FQNEAQ (reference sequence). The CDR3 comprises 8 residues, both ends counted. The CDR3 sequence: CASPEGGV.

The V and J genes are TRBV12-5 and TRBJ2-5, with 10 bases lining up with TRBD1. V lost 2 bases, J lost 4 bases, and 7 bases stayed unmatched. This CDR3 has 16 residues. Per the germline V gene, CDR1 is LGHNT and CDR2 is FRNRAP. In DNA, the CDR3 is TGTGCTAGTGGTTTGCTGACAGGGGGCCAATTAGAGACCCAGTACTTC. This encodes CASGLLTGGQLETQYF.

A few counts support this clonotype. The genes are TRBV5-1 and TRBJ2-5; TRBD2 aligns across 11 bases. Losses at the gene ends were 5 bases for V and 5 bases for J; bases not matched to a gene: 8. This CDR3 comprises 15 residues. The germline gives CDR1 SGHRS, CDR2 YFSETQ. For the CDR3, the DNA is TGCGCCAGCAGAGATAGCGGGAGGGTCAGGGAGACCCAGTACTTC. Translated, it gives CASRDSGRVRETQYF.

The rearrangement links TRBV11-2 to TRBJ2-3; D perhaps matches TRBD2 (6 bases). V was trimmed by 2 bases and J by 5 bases, leaving 8 bases between them. CDR1 is SGHAT and CDR2 is FQNNGV in the germline V gene. CDR3 length equals 13 residues. The CDR3 protein is CASSLPGVDTQYF. In DNA form, the CDR3 reads TGTGCCAGCAGCTTACCGGGAGTAGATACGCAGTATTTT.

V and J are TRBV4-1 and TRBJ2-7; 8 bases are shared with TRBD2. Germline lookup yields CDR1 MGHRA and CDR2 YSYEKL. CDR3 length: 14 residues. The J segment lost 6 bases and the V segment lost 4 bases, leaving 8 bases of the junction unmatched. The CDR3 DNA follows: TGCGCCAGCAGCCTCCCGGCGGGGGGCTGCGAGCAGTACTTC. This translates into CASSLPAGGCEQYF.

This clonotype showed up just a few times. This chain connects TRBV11-2 to TRBJ2-2, with D possibly matching TRBD1 (5 bases). There are 16 residues in the CDR3. In germline, CDR1 is SGHAT, CDR2 FQNNGV. Trimming removed 6 bases from V and 1 base from J, with 15 bases in between. The DNA of the CDR3 is TGTGCCAGCAGTTACGACAGCGCCCTGAACACCGGGGAGCTGTTTTTT. Translated, it gives CASSYDSALNTGELFF.

This clonotype has a count of ten or more. The chain uses TRBV9 and TRBJ1-1, with 8 bases lining up with TRBD1. J gave up 1 base and V 4 bases, and 12 bases lay outside the gene matches. The CDR3 sequence is 17 residues long. Germline V gene sequence: CDR1 SGDLS, CDR2 YYNGEE. The CDR3 DNA follows: TGTGCCAGCAGCATAAGACGAGATCAGGGGGCGAACACTGAAGCTTTCTTT. Encoded protein: CASSIRRDQGANTEAFF.

V is TRBV10-3 and J is TRBJ2-5; D gene uncertain. Trimming shortened V by 2 bases and J by 5 bases, and 6 bases separated the two germline ends. Germline V gene data show CDR1 as ENHRY and CDR2 as SYGVKD. The CDR3 sequence is 12 residues long. Here the CDR3 reads CAISEVHETQYF. The CDR3 bases are TGTGCCATCAGTGAGGTACACGAGACCCAGTACTTC.

The sample holds many counts of this clonotype. The J gene is TRBJ2-7, the V gene TRBV9; no firm D call. V lost 0 bases, J lost 2 bases, and 9 bases lay in between. The CDR3 has 14 amino acids. The germline CDR1 and CDR2 sequences are SGDLS and YYNGEE. CDR3 coding DNA: TGTGCCAGCAGCGTAGACCGCCTAGCCTACGAGCAGTACTTC. Its protein is CASSVDRLAYEQYF.

This clonotype appeared many times. This rearrangement joins TRBV28 to TRBJ2-5, with TRBD2 matching over 7 bases. This CDR3 region has 14 residues. In germline, CDR1 is MDHEN, CDR2 SYDVKM. V was pared by 3 bases and J by 5 bases, with 6 bases of the junction left unmatched. The CDR3 nucleotides read TGTGCCAGCAGTTTTTCGGGGGGTTACGAGACCCAGTACTTC. Amino acids: CASSFSGGYETQYF.

This clonotype was counted ten times or more. The rearrangement joins TRBV5-1 to TRBJ2-1; D is possibly TRBD2 (5 bases). Deletions cut 3 bases from V and 3 bases from J, with 22 bases between. The CDR3 sequence is 18 residues long. Germline V CDR1 and CDR2: SGHRS, YFSETQ. This CDR3 is CASSSSGRIKTIYNEQFF. For the CDR3, the DNA is TGCGCCAGCAGCTCGTCGGGAAGGATTAAAACGATCTACAATGAGCAGTTCTTC.

This clonotype showed up many times. The chain joins TRBV6-1 to TRBJ2-5, with 9 bases matching TRBD2. The CDR3 has 14 amino acids. The germline V gene encodes CDR1 MNHNS and CDR2 SASEGT. V lost 8 bases to trimming and J lost 4 bases; unmatched junction nucleotides: 8. The CDR3 DNA reads TGTGCCAGCGTCGGAGCGGGAGGCTTAGAGACCCAGTACTTC. Protein product: CASVGAGGLETQYF.

The chain combines TRBV5-8 with TRBJ2-3; D is unresolved. The CDR3 is 14 residues long. CDR1 and CDR2 from the germline V gene are SGHTS and YDEGEE. V was pared by 0 bases and J by 6 bases, with 11 bases between. The CDR3 here is CASSLEISSDTQYF. The CDR3 DNA is TGTGCCAGCAGCTTGGAGATTTCCTCTGATACGCAGTATTTT.